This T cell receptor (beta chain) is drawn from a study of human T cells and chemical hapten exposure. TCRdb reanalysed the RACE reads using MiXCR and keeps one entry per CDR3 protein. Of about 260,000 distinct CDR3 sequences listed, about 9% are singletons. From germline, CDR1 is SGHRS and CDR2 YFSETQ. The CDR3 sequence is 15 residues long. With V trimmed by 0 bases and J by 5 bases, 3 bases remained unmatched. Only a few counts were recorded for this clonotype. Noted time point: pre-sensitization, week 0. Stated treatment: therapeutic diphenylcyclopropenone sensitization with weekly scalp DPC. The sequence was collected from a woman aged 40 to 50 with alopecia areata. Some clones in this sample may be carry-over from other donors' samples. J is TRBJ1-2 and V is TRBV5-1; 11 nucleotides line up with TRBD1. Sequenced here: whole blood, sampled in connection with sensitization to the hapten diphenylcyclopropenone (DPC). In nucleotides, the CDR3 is TGCGCCAGCAGCTTGGCGGACAGGGGGCAATATGGCTACACCTTC. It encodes CASSLADRGQYGYTF. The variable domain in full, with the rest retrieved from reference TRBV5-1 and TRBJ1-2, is KAGVTQTPRYLIKTRGQQVTLSCSPISGHRSVSWYQQTPGQGLQFLFEYFSETQRNKGNFPGRFSGRQFSNSRSEMNVSTLELGDSALYLCASSLADRGQYGYTFGSGTRLTVV.